This entry lists 8 T cell receptor beta chains sequenced from one sample in a study of cytomegalovirus exposure and HLA in healthy donors. PCR was performed using 60 Vbeta and 13 Jbeta primers. Repertoires were generated with immunoSEQ multiplex PCR, while TCRdb's copy carries only in-frame clones and drops some. The data contain 150,000 to 200,000 clones, 80% of them singletons. Sequenced input: PBMCs. These receptors were obtained from a boy between 10 and 17 years old in good health and CMV-seronegative.

This clone was seen just once. This sequence joins TRBV9 and TRBJ1-2, with TRBD1 matching 10 bases. J gave up 7 bases and V 4 bases, and 4 bases lay outside the gene matches. CDR1 and CDR2 from the germline V gene are SGDLS and YYNGEE. The CDR3 runs to 13 residues. DNA for the CDR3: TGTGCCAGCAGCCCCAGACAGGGGGCTGGCTACACCTTC. It encodes CASSPRQGAGYTF.

This chain uses TRBV29-1 with TRBJ1-2; no reliable D call. Trimming stripped 1 base from V and 8 bases from J, with 8 bases between. The CDR3 loop spans 11 amino acids. The germline CDR1 and CDR2 sequences are SQVTM and ANQGSEA. DNA for the CDR3: TGCAGCGTTGAAGGGCCCCGCGGCTACACCTTC. Protein: CSVEGPRGYTF.

This clone was counted only a few times. The genes are TRBV7-9 and TRBJ1-2; TRBD1 might be the D (5 bases). Trimming cost V 6 bases and J 2 bases, with 16 bases left between them. Germline lookup yields CDR1 SEHNR and CDR2 FQNEAQ (reference sequence). This CDR3 spans 15 amino acids. As DNA, the CDR3 is TGTGCCAGCAGTTTGACAGCTCCATCGAACTATGGCTACACCTTC. As protein: CASSLTAPSNYGYTF.

CDR3 in amino acids: CASSIGGRGNTEAFF. CDR3 sequence (DNA): TGCGCCAGCAGCATAGGGGGGAGGGGTAACACTGAAGCTTTCTTT. The genes are TRBV4-1 and TRBJ1-1, with D tentatively TRBD1 (6 bases). CDR3 size: 15 residues. Deletions cut 5 bases from V and 2 bases from J, with 15 bases between. The germline gives CDR1 MGHRA, CDR2 YSYEKL.

This rearrangement joins TRBV6-1 to TRBJ1-2; no clear D gene. The germline V gene has CDR1 MNHNS and CDR2 SASEGT. Trimming pared 8 bases from V and 4 bases from J, leaving 11 bases between. The length of the CDR3 is 12 residues. The CDR3 sequence: CASLEYAYGYTF. CDR3 DNA: TGTGCCAGCCTGGAGTATGCCTATGGCTACACCTTC.

J is TRBJ2-3 and V is TRBV7-3; tentative D call: TRBD1 (8 bases). Germline CDR1 is SGHTA and CDR2 is FQGTGA. The CDR3 runs 16 residues. V was cut by 4 bases and J by 1 base, with 15 bases left in between. Written as DNA, the CDR3 is TGTGCCAGCAGCTGGGGGGGCAGGGGGCGCACAGATACGCAGTATTTT. Translation: CASSWGGRGRTDTQYF.

The chain combines TRBV5-6 with TRBJ2-5; 10 bases match TRBD1. The CDR3 consists of 16 residues. The V gene end was trimmed by 2 bases and the J gene end by 1 base; junction bases not matched to a gene: 5. Germline loops: CDR1 SGHDT, CDR2 YYEEEE. CDR3 bases: TGTGCCAGCAGCTTAGACCGGGACAGGGGCCAAGAGACCCAGTACTTC. This encodes CASSLDRDRGQETQYF. Drawing the rest from reference TRBV5-6 and TRBJ2-5, the complete variable domain is DAGVTQSPTHLIKTRGQQVTLRCSPKSGHDTVSWYQQALGQGPQFIFQYYEEEERQRGNFPDRFSGHQFPNYSSELNVNALLLGDSALYLCASSLDRDRGQETQYFGPGTRLLVL.

This chain connects TRBV19 to TRBJ1-4, with D perhaps matching TRBD1 (5 bases). Germline CDR1 and CDR2: LNHDA and SQIVND (reference sequence). The CDR3 is 17 amino acids. V was clipped by 3 bases and J by 5 bases, with 19 bases between them. The CDR3 protein is CASSIKRAVRVNEKLFF. DNA for the CDR3: TGTGCCAGTAGTATCAAGCGTGCCGTCAGGGTAAATGAAAAACTGTTTTTT.